The sample holds a few counts of the clone carrying this TCR beta chain. Its cognate antigen is unknown. These data come from a study of T cell repertoires in cytomegalovirus infection. Study observations and caveats: Of the TCR beta families, the public ones yielded a cumulative frequency that identified carriers of CMV plus the relevant HLA. HLA-C-restricted TCR beta clonotypes specific for CMV led the ex vivo response.

Trimming removed 5 bases at V and 4 bases at J, with 16 bases between. The CDR3 contains 15 residues. Germline assignment: CDR1 SGHAT and CDR2 FQNNGV. TCRdb reprocessed the reads with MiXCR, giving one entry per CDR3 protein. The sample contains around 300,000 distinct CDR3 sequences, about 25% of which appear only once. This clonotype originated in a human donor in good health (CMV status not recorded). Some clones in this sample may be carry-over from other donors' samples. The V and J genes are TRBV11-2 and TRBJ2-3; D tentatively fits TRBD1 or TRBD2 (7 bases each). Sequenced material: PBMCs. The chain's CDR3 is CASSPGGAGSDTQYF. In nucleotides, the CDR3 is TGTGCCAGCAGCCCAGGGGGGGCGGGCTCAGATACGCAGTATTTT.